Listed below are T cell receptor beta chains from one sample, sequenced in a study of blood T cell repertoires in COVID-19. TCRdb's copy holds only in-frame clones and misses some; the assay was immunoSEQ multiplex PCR. The table shows about 140,000 clones, with around nine tenths occurring only once. Sample: peripheral blood. Receptor source: a woman aged 50 to 60 with active or convalescent COVID-19. The CDR3 runs from the conserved cysteine through the conserved F or W. The D gene is left open where the match is weak. A clone size is listed for some rows: how often the clone was seen (once, few, many), or a class if it is expanded.

d_gene: .
abundance: few
v_gene: TRBV5-1
len: 18
j_gene: TRBJ1-1
CDR3aa: CASSSVPPGSGANTEAFF
CDR3nt: TGCGCCAGCAGCTCGGTCCCGCCAGGGTCAGGGGCGAACACTGAAGCTTTCTTT

d_gene: .
abundance: .
v_gene: TRBV10-3
len: 12
j_gene: TRBJ2-1
CDR3aa: CATGGSYNEQFF
CDR3nt: TGTGCCACAGGAGGCAGCTACAATGAGCAGTTCTTC

d_gene: .
abundance: .
v_gene: TRBV18
len: 13
j_gene: TRBJ1-2
CDR3aa: CASSPAGNYGYTF
CDR3nt: TGTGCCAGCTCACCGGCGGGTAACTATGGCTACACCTTC

d_gene: TRBD1
abundance: .
v_gene: TRBV18
len: 18
j_gene: TRBJ1-3
CDR3aa: CASSTLGTGGTSGNTIYF
CDR3nt: TGTGCCAGCTCAACCCTCGGGACAGGGGGAACCTCTGGAAACACCATATATTTT

d_gene: .
abundance: .
v_gene: TRBV11-2
len: 15
j_gene: TRBJ2-5
CDR3aa: CASSLNSRRGETQYF
CDR3nt: TGTGCCAGCAGCTTAAACTCAAGGAGAGGAGAGACCCAGTACTTC

d_gene: TRBD2
abundance: .
v_gene: TRBV30
len: 15
j_gene: TRBJ2-1
CDR3aa: CAWSVLALPLDEQFF
CDR3nt: TGTGCCTGGAGTGTACTAGCGTTGCCCTTGGATGAGCAGTTCTTC

d_gene: .
abundance: .
v_gene: TRBV28
len: 13
j_gene: TRBJ1-2
CDR3aa: CASATLTNYGYTF
CDR3nt: TGTGCCAGCGCGACATTGACGAACTATGGCTACACCTTC

d_gene: TRBD2
abundance: .
v_gene: TRBV29-1
len: 15
j_gene: TRBJ2-7
CDR3aa: CSVATLAGGMNEQYF
CDR3nt: TGCAGCGTTGCGACCTTAGCGGGAGGAATGAACGAGCAGTACTTC

d_gene: .
abundance: .
v_gene: TRBV25-1
len: 13
j_gene: TRBJ1-1
CDR3aa: CASIAPQETEAFF
CDR3nt: TGTGCCAGCATAGCCCCACAGGAGACTGAAGCTTTCTTT

d_gene: TRBD2
abundance: .
v_gene: TRBV27
len: 15
j_gene: TRBJ2-7
CDR3aa: CASSSRLAGNREQYF
CDR3nt: TGTGCCAGCAGTTCACGACTAGCGGGAAACCGGGAGCAGTACTTC

d_gene: TRBD1
abundance: .
v_gene: TRBV30
len: 14
j_gene: TRBJ1-6
CDR3aa: CAWTGDSSNSPLHF
CDR3nt: TGTGCCTGGACGGGGGACAGCTCCAATTCACCCCTCCACTTT

d_gene: TRBD2
abundance: once
v_gene: TRBV7-9
len: 17
j_gene: TRBJ2-2
CDR3aa: CASSLGSGSPNTGELFF
CDR3nt: TGTGCCAGCAGCTTAGGTAGCGGGAGTCCGAACACCGGGGAGCTGTTTTTT

d_gene: .
abundance: .
v_gene: TRBV7-2
len: 16
j_gene: TRBJ2-1
CDR3aa: CASSLVAGSSYNEQFF
CDR3nt: TGTGCCAGCAGCTTAGTGGCAGGAAGCTCCTACAATGAGCAGTTCTTC

d_gene: .
abundance: few
v_gene: TRBV6-2/TRBV6-3
len: 16
j_gene: TRBJ1-4
CDR3aa: CASSYSRGGTNEKLFF
CDR3nt: TGTGCCAGCAGTTACTCGCGAGGGGGAACTAATGAAAAACTGTTTTTT

d_gene: TRBD1
abundance: .
v_gene: TRBV11-2
len: 16
j_gene: TRBJ1-2
CDR3aa: CASRGQGRRSNYGYTF
CDR3nt: TGTGCCAGCCGGGGACAGGGTAGAAGATCTAACTATGGCTACACCTTC

d_gene: .
abundance: .
v_gene: TRBV19
len: 16
j_gene: TRBJ1-1
CDR3aa: CASSILAGEGNTEAFF
CDR3nt: TGTGCCAGTAGTATCCTAGCCGGGGAAGGTAACACTGAAGCTTTCTTT